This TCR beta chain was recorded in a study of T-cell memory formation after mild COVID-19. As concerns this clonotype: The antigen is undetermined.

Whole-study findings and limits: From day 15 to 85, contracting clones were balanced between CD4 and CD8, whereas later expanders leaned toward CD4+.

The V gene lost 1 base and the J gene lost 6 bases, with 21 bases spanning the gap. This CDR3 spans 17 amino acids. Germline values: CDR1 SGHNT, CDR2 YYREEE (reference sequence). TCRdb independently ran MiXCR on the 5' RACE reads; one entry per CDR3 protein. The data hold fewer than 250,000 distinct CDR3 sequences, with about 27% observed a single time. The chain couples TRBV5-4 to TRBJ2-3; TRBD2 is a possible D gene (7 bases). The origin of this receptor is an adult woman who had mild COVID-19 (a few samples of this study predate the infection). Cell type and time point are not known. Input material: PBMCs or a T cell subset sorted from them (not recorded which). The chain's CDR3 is CASSLFVGGGAHDTQYF. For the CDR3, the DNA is TGTGCCAGCAGCTTGTTCGTCGGCGGGGGCGCGCATGATACGCAGTATTTT.